Listed below are T cell receptor beta chains from one sample, sequenced in a study of shared T cell receptors in the human thymus. Clones were sequenced by immunoSEQ multiplex PCR, and TCRdb holds only the in-frame ones, with some missing. The sample has hundreds of thousands of clones, roughly 90% seen once. This sample was shared with a second study, whose subject was human thymus T cells.

The sequenced sample consisted of thymocytes. The receptor source for this set is a boy less than two years old with a congenital heart defect. Both conserved end residues are part of each CDR3. The order of the fields is V gene, CDR3 length, clone size, J gene, D gene, CDR3 DNA, CDR3 protein. The D gene is left open where the match is weak. Size values are once, few and many counts, or a class for expanded clones, and some rows have none.

v_call: TRBV7-9; cdr3_length: 10; clone_size: NA; j_call: TRBJ1-2; d_call: TRBD1; cdr3_nt: TGTGCCAGCAGCATGACAGGGCGCACCTTC; cdr3_aa: CASSMTGRTF
v_call: TRBV5-3; cdr3_length: 15; clone_size: NA; j_call: TRBJ1-2; d_call: TRBD1; cdr3_nt: TGTGCCAGAAGCGTAAGACAGGGTGGGAACTATGGCTACACCTTC; cdr3_aa: CARSVRQGGNYGYTF
v_call: TRBV7-6; cdr3_length: 15; clone_size: NA; j_call: TRBJ2-7; d_call: TRBD1; cdr3_nt: TGTGCCAGCAGCTTATGGACAGGGGGAAACTACGAGCAGTACTTC; cdr3_aa: CASSLWTGGNYEQYF
v_call: TRBV30; cdr3_length: 12; clone_size: NA; j_call: TRBJ1-1; d_call: NA; cdr3_nt: TGTGCCTGGAGTGTGCGCCCCACTGAAGCTTTCTTT; cdr3_aa: CAWSVRPTEAFF
v_call: TRBV20-1; cdr3_length: 10; clone_size: NA; j_call: TRBJ1-1; d_call: NA; cdr3_nt: TGCAGTGCCGGGAACACTGAAGCTTTCTTT; cdr3_aa: CSAGNTEAFF
v_call: TRBV5-1; cdr3_length: 17; clone_size: NA; j_call: TRBJ2-7; d_call: TRBD1; cdr3_nt: TGCGCCAGCAGCCCAAGACAGGGATCCCTTTCTGCTTACGAGCAGTACTTC; cdr3_aa: CASSPRQGSLSAYEQYF
v_call: TRBV5-4; cdr3_length: 14; clone_size: NA; j_call: TRBJ2-2; d_call: NA; cdr3_nt: TGTGCCAGCAGCTCAGGTAGTGAGACCGGGGAGCTGTTTTTT; cdr3_aa: CASSSGSETGELFF
v_call: TRBV28; cdr3_length: 17; clone_size: NA; j_call: TRBJ2-7; d_call: TRBD1; cdr3_nt: TGTGCCAGCAGTCTGGGACAGGGGCCCAAAGGCACCTACGAGCAGTACTTC; cdr3_aa: CASSLGQGPKGTYEQYF
v_call: TRBV7-9; cdr3_length: 14; clone_size: NA; j_call: TRBJ2-7; d_call: TRBD2; cdr3_nt: TGTGCCAGCAGCCCCCTCGGGAGGACCCACGAGCAGTACTTC; cdr3_aa: CASSPLGRTHEQYF
v_call: TRBV15; cdr3_length: 16; clone_size: NA; j_call: TRBJ2-7; d_call: NA; cdr3_nt: TGTGCCACCAGCAGAGCAGACTCAGGGGGGACCTACGAGCAGTACTTC; cdr3_aa: CATSRADSGGTYEQYF
v_call: TRBV2; cdr3_length: 13; clone_size: NA; j_call: TRBJ1-4; d_call: NA; cdr3_nt: TGTGCCAGCAGTGTTCAGGGGCAGGAAAAACTGTTTTTT; cdr3_aa: CASSVQGQEKLFF
v_call: TRBV28; cdr3_length: 15; clone_size: NA; j_call: TRBJ2-5; d_call: NA; cdr3_nt: TGTGCCAGCAGTTTATGGGCAGCGGACCAAGAGACCCAGTACTTC; cdr3_aa: CASSLWAADQETQYF
v_call: TRBV21-1; cdr3_length: 14; clone_size: NA; j_call: TRBJ2-7; d_call: NA; cdr3_nt: TGTGCCAGCAGGCCGCCTCACAGCTCCTACGAGCAGTACTTC; cdr3_aa: CASRPPHSSYEQYF
v_call: TRBV28; cdr3_length: 14; clone_size: NA; j_call: TRBJ1-2; d_call: TRBD1; cdr3_nt: TGTGCCAGCAGTTACGGGACAGCGTGGTATGGCTACACCTTC; cdr3_aa: CASSYGTAWYGYTF
v_call: TRBV6-4; cdr3_length: 16; clone_size: NA; j_call: TRBJ1-5; d_call: TRBD1; cdr3_nt: TGTGCCAGCAGTGACCCGGACAGGTCTAGCAATCAGCCCCAGCATTTT; cdr3_aa: CASSDPDRSSNQPQHF
v_call: TRBV28; cdr3_length: 14; clone_size: once; j_call: TRBJ2-2; d_call: NA; cdr3_nt: NA; cdr3_aa: CASSFPVRPGSCFF
v_call: TRBV11-3; cdr3_length: 18; clone_size: once; j_call: TRBJ2-1; d_call: TRBD2; cdr3_nt: TGTGCCAGCAGCATAGGGACTAGCGGGAGTGCAATTTACAATGAGCAGTTCTTC; cdr3_aa: CASSIGTSGSAIYNEQFF
v_call: TRBV28; cdr3_length: 15; clone_size: NA; j_call: TRBJ2-4; d_call: TRBD2; cdr3_nt: TGTGCCAGCTCAGAGGGAGGGAAAGCCAAAAACATTCAGTACTTC; cdr3_aa: CASSEGGKAKNIQYF
v_call: TRBV10-2; cdr3_length: 17; clone_size: NA; j_call: TRBJ1-1; d_call: TRBD1; cdr3_nt: TGCGCCAGCAGAAAGGGACAGGGGGCTCAGAAATACACTGAAGCTTTCTTT; cdr3_aa: CASRKGQGAQKYTEAFF
v_call: TRBV11-2; cdr3_length: 19; clone_size: NA; j_call: TRBJ2-7; d_call: TRBD2; cdr3_nt: TGTGCCAGCAGCTTAGTCTTGGGACAGGGGACTAGCGGGACCTACGAGCAGTACTTC; cdr3_aa: CASSLVLGQGTSGTYEQYF
v_call: TRBV6-1; cdr3_length: 15; clone_size: NA; j_call: TRBJ1-2; d_call: TRBD1; cdr3_nt: TGTGCCAGCAGTGACACCCGGGACAGGGGTGAGGGCTACACCTTC; cdr3_aa: CASSDTRDRGEGYTF
v_call: TRBV4-1; cdr3_length: 16; clone_size: NA; j_call: TRBJ2-7; d_call: NA; cdr3_nt: TGCGCCAGCAGCCAAAGATGGGGGCTTGGGACCTACGAGCAGTACTTC; cdr3_aa: CASSQRWGLGTYEQYF
v_call: TRBV19; cdr3_length: 13; clone_size: few; j_call: TRBJ1-3; d_call: NA; cdr3_nt: TGTGCCACCCACGAGGGTAGTGGAAACACCATATATTTT; cdr3_aa: CATHEGSGNTIYF
v_call: TRBV10-3; cdr3_length: 15; clone_size: NA; j_call: TRBJ2-2; d_call: TRBD2; cdr3_nt: TGTGCCTTCCATTATCGCGGGAGGAACACCGGGGAGCTGTTTTTT; cdr3_aa: CAFHYRGRNTGELFF
v_call: TRBV7-2; cdr3_length: 14; clone_size: once; j_call: TRBJ2-1; d_call: TRBD2; cdr3_nt: TGTGCCAGCAGCTTAGCCCCTAGCGGTAATGAGCAGTTCTTC; cdr3_aa: CASSLAPSGNEQFF
v_call: TRBV28; cdr3_length: 15; clone_size: NA; j_call: TRBJ1-1; d_call: NA; cdr3_nt: TGTGCCAGCACCCCCCCGGGCAGGGTGAACACTGAAGCTTTCTTT; cdr3_aa: CASTPPGRVNTEAFF
v_call: TRBV13; cdr3_length: 16; clone_size: NA; j_call: TRBJ2-1; d_call: NA; cdr3_nt: TGTGCCAGCAGCCCCCCCGAGGCGGGATTATACAATGAGCAGTTCTTC; cdr3_aa: CASSPPEAGLYNEQFF
v_call: TRBV6-5; cdr3_length: 14; clone_size: NA; j_call: TRBJ2-3; d_call: NA; cdr3_nt: TGTGCCAGCAGTTCCCGGACTAGCACAGATACGCAGTATTTT; cdr3_aa: CASSSRTSTDTQYF
v_call: TRBV9; cdr3_length: 20; clone_size: NA; j_call: TRBJ2-5; d_call: TRBD1; cdr3_nt: TGTGCCAGCAGCGCCTCGACTTTGGGACAGGGCCATACTCTCCAAGAGACCCAGTACTTC; cdr3_aa: CASSASTLGQGHTLQETQYF
v_call: TRBV11-3; cdr3_length: 19; clone_size: NA; j_call: TRBJ2-3; d_call: TRBD2; cdr3_nt: TGTGCCAGCAGCCGGAAGGAACTAGCGGGAGGGTGGGACACAGATACGCAGTATTTT; cdr3_aa: CASSRKELAGGWDTDTQYF
v_call: TRBV15; cdr3_length: 17; clone_size: NA; j_call: TRBJ2-6; d_call: TRBD2; cdr3_nt: TGTGCCACCAGCCGGGGGGACGAAAGCTCTGGGGCCAACGTCCTGACTTTC; cdr3_aa: CATSRGDESSGANVLTF
v_call: TRBV5-4; cdr3_length: 15; clone_size: few; j_call: TRBJ2-7; d_call: NA; cdr3_nt: TGTGCCAGCAGCTTGAAGCCTCAGGGTCGGGACGAGCAGTACTTC; cdr3_aa: CASSLKPQGRDEQYF
v_call: TRBV9; cdr3_length: 16; clone_size: once; j_call: TRBJ1-1; d_call: NA; cdr3_nt: TGTGCCAGCAGCGAGAGACCGGGGGACGGGAACACTGAAGCTTTCTTT; cdr3_aa: CASSERPGDGNTEAFF
v_call: TRBV12-5; cdr3_length: 16; clone_size: few; j_call: TRBJ2-7; d_call: NA; cdr3_nt: TGTGCTAGTGGTTTGGGGACCGGACAGTCCTCCTACGAGCAGTACTTC; cdr3_aa: CASGLGTGQSSYEQYF
v_call: TRBV27; cdr3_length: 15; clone_size: NA; j_call: TRBJ1-2; d_call: TRBD1; cdr3_nt: TGTGCCAGCAGTACACGGGACAGGGATTACTATGGCTACACCTTC; cdr3_aa: CASSTRDRDYYGYTF
v_call: TRBV28; cdr3_length: 12; clone_size: NA; j_call: TRBJ2-7; d_call: TRBD1; cdr3_nt: TGTGCCAGCAACGTAACAGGGGGGAGCAGGTACTTC; cdr3_aa: CASNVTGGSRYF
v_call: TRBV7-2; cdr3_length: 14; clone_size: NA; j_call: TRBJ2-7; d_call: NA; cdr3_nt: TGTGCCAGCAGCCCCCACAGGTTCTCCTACGAGCAGTACTTC; cdr3_aa: CASSPHRFSYEQYF
v_call: TRBV10-3; cdr3_length: 16; clone_size: NA; j_call: TRBJ2-7; d_call: TRBD2; cdr3_nt: TGTGCCATCAGCCTTAGCGGGTCAGGACTCTCCTACGAGCAGTACTTC; cdr3_aa: CAISLSGSGLSYEQYF
v_call: TRBV19; cdr3_length: 15; clone_size: NA; j_call: TRBJ2-7; d_call: TRBD2; cdr3_nt: TGTGCCAGTAGTATGGCAGCGGGGCAAGAAAGCGAGCAGTACTTC; cdr3_aa: CASSMAAGQESEQYF
v_call: TRBV4-3; cdr3_length: 22; clone_size: NA; j_call: TRBJ2-7; d_call: TRBD2; cdr3_nt: TGCGCCAGCAGCCAAGAACGTTTAGTCTCGGGGAAGCGGGAGGGTACTTTTGACGAGCAGTACTTC; cdr3_aa: CASSQERLVSGKREGTFDEQYF
v_call: TRBV5-1; cdr3_length: 15; clone_size: NA; j_call: TRBJ2-1; d_call: NA; cdr3_nt: TGCGCCAGCAGGGGGGTCGGGAGCTCCTACAATGAGCAGTTCTTC; cdr3_aa: CASRGVGSSYNEQFF
v_call: TRBV5-6; cdr3_length: 14; clone_size: NA; j_call: TRBJ1-5; d_call: TRBD1; cdr3_nt: TGTGCCAGCAGTTGGGGACAGAGCAATCAGCCCCAGCATTTT; cdr3_aa: CASSWGQSNQPQHF
v_call: TRBV7-8; cdr3_length: 15; clone_size: NA; j_call: TRBJ2-7; d_call: NA; cdr3_nt: TGTGCCAGCAGCTTAGCAGGGGTAACGGGCTACGAGCAGTACTTC; cdr3_aa: CASSLAGVTGYEQYF
v_call: TRBV19; cdr3_length: 16; clone_size: NA; j_call: TRBJ2-1; d_call: TRBD1; cdr3_nt: TGTGCCACGATGGACAGGGGGCCTACCTACAACAATGAGCAGTTCTTC; cdr3_aa: CATMDRGPTYNNEQFF
v_call: TRBV6-1; cdr3_length: 13; clone_size: NA; j_call: TRBJ1-1; d_call: NA; cdr3_nt: TGTGCCAGCAGTGCACACCCGGGCACTGAAGCTTTCTTT; cdr3_aa: CASSAHPGTEAFF
v_call: TRBV6-4; cdr3_length: 11; clone_size: NA; j_call: TRBJ2-7; d_call: NA; cdr3_nt: TGTGCCAGCAGTGACTCGGCCGAGCAGTACTTC; cdr3_aa: CASSDSAEQYF
v_call: TRBV27; cdr3_length: 15; clone_size: NA; j_call: TRBJ2-7; d_call: TRBD1; cdr3_nt: TGTGCCAGCTCCCCCGGGACAGGGGCCCCCTACGAGCAGTACTTC; cdr3_aa: CASSPGTGAPYEQYF
v_call: TRBV27; cdr3_length: 15; clone_size: NA; j_call: TRBJ2-7; d_call: TRBD2; cdr3_nt: TGTGCCAGCAGCCCACTAGCGGGAGATCCCTACGAGCAGTACTTC; cdr3_aa: CASSPLAGDPYEQYF
v_call: TRBV10-3; cdr3_length: 19; clone_size: few; j_call: TRBJ2-3; d_call: NA; cdr3_nt: TGTGCCATCAGTGACGCGGAAGGGCGGGCCCCCCTTTCCACAGATACGCAGTATTTT; cdr3_aa: CAISDAEGRAPLSTDTQYF
v_call: TRBV25-1; cdr3_length: 11; clone_size: NA; j_call: TRBJ1-1; d_call: NA; cdr3_nt: TGTGCCAGCAGTGAATACGGGGAAGCTTTCTTT; cdr3_aa: CASSEYGEAFF
v_call: TRBV4-3; cdr3_length: 14; clone_size: NA; j_call: TRBJ2-1; d_call: TRBD2; cdr3_nt: TGCGCCAGCAGCCACCCGGGACTAGTTGGTGAGCAGTTCTTC; cdr3_aa: CASSHPGLVGEQFF
v_call: TRBV11-3; cdr3_length: 12; clone_size: NA; j_call: TRBJ2-7; d_call: TRBD1; cdr3_nt: TGTGCCACCGGACAGGGGCCGTATGAGCAGTACTTC; cdr3_aa: CATGQGPYEQYF
v_call: TRBV30; cdr3_length: 16; clone_size: NA; j_call: TRBJ2-1; d_call: NA; cdr3_nt: TGTGCCTGGAGTGTGGGGGCGGGAGTATTTTCTAATGAGCAGTTCTTC; cdr3_aa: CAWSVGAGVFSNEQFF